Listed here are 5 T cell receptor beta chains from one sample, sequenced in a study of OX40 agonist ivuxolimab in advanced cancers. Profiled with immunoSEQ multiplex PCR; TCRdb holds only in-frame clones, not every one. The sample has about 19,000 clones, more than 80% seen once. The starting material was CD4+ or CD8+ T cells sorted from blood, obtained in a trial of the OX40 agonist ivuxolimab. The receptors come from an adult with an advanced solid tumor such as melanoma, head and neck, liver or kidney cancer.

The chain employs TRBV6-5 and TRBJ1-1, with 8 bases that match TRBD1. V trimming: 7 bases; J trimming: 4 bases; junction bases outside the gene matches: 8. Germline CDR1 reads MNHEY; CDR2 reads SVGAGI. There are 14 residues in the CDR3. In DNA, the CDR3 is TGTGCCAGCACCGTCGGACAGGGCAGCACTGAAGCTTTCTTT. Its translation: CASTVGQGSTEAFF.

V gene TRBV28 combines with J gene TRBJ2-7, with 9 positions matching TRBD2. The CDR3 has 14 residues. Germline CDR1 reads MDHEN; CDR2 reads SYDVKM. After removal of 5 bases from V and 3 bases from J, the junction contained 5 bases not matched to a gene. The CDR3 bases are TGTGCCAGCAGTGATGGGACTAGCCGCTACGAGCAGTACTTC. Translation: CASSDGTSRYEQYF.

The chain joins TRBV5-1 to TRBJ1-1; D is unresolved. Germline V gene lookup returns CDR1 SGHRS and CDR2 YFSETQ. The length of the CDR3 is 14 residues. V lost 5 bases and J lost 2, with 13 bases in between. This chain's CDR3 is CASRPGGLNTEAFF. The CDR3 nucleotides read TGCGCCAGCAGGCCGGGCGGGCTTAACACTGAAGCTTTCTTT.

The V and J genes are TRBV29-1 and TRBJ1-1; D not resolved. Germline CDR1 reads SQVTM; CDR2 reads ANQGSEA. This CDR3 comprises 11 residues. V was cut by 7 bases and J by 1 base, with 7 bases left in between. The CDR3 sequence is CSGFKNTEAFF. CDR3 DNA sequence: TGCAGCGGCTTCAAGAACACTGAAGCTTTCTTT. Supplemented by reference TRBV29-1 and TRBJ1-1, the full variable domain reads SAVISQKPSRDICQRGTSLTIQCQVDSQVTMMFWYRQQPGQSLTLIATANQGSEATYESGFVIDKFPISRPNLTFSTLTVSNMSPEDSSIYLCSGFKNTEAFFGQGTRLTVV.

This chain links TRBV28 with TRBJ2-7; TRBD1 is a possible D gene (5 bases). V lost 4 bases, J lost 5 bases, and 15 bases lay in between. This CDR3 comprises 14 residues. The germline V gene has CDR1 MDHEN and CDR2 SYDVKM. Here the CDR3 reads CASSSVFRVNEQYF. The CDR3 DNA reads TGTGCCAGCAGTTCTGTCTTCAGGGTGAACGAGCAGTACTTC.